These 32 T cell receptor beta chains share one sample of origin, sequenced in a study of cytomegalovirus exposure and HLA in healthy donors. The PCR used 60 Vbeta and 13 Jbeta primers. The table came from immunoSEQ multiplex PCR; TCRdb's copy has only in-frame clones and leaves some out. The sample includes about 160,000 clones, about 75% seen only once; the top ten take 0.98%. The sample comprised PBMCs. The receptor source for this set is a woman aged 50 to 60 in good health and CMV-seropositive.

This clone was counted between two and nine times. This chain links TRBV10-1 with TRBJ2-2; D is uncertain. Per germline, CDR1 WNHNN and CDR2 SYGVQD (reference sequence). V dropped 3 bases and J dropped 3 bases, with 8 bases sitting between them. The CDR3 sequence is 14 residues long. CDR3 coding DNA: TGCGCCAGCAGTGAATACAAATACACCGGGGAGCTGTTTTTT. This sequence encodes CASSEYKYTGELFF.

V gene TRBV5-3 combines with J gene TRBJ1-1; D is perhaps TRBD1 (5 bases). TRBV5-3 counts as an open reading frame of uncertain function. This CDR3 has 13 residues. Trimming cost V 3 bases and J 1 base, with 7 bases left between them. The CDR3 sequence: CARSSDRNTEAFF. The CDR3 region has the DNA TGTGCCAGAAGCTCCGACAGGAACACTGAAGCTTTCTTT.

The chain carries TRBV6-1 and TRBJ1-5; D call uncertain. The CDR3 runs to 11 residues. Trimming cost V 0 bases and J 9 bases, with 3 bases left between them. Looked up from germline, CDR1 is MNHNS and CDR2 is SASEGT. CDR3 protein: CASSEARPQHF. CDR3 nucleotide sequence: TGTGCCAGCAGTGAAGCTCGGCCCCAGCATTTT.

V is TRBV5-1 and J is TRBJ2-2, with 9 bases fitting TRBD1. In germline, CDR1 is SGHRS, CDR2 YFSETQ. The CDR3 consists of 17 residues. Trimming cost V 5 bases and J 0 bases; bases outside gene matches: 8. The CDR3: CASRTPGTGTNTGELFF. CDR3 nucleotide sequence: TGCGCCAGCAGAACGCCCGGGACAGGGACGAACACCGGGGAGCTGTTTTTT.

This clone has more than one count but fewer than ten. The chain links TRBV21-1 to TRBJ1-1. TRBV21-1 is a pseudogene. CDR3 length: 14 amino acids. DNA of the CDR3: TGTGCCAGCAGCAAAGGGGGGGTGAACACTGAAGCTTTCTTT. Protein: CASSKGGVNTEAFF.

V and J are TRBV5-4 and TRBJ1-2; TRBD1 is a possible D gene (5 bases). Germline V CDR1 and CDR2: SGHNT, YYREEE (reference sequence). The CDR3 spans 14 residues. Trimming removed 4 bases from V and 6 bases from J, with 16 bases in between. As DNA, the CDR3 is TGTGCCAGCAGCGGGGCGGCCTGGGAAGATGGCTACACCTTC. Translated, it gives CASSGAAWEDGYTF.

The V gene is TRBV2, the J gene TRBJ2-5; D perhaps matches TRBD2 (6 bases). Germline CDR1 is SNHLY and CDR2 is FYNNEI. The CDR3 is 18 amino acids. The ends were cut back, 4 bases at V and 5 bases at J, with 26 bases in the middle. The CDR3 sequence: CASSGGLSGGALGETQYF. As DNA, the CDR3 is TGTGCCAGCAGTGGAGGGCTTAGCGGCGGGGCCCTGGGGGAGACCCAGTACTTC.

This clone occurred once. The CDR3 sequence is CASSLIGGHGGEAFF. CDR3 sequence (DNA): TGTGCCAGCAGCTTGATAGGGGGCCACGGCGGTGAAGCTTTCTTT. The chain has TRBV7-9 and TRBJ1-1; 7 positions match TRBD1. V was pared by 3 bases and J by 7 bases, with 11 bases of the junction left unmatched. The CDR3 length is 15 residues. Germline V gene sequence: CDR1 SEHNR, CDR2 FQNEAQ (reference sequence).

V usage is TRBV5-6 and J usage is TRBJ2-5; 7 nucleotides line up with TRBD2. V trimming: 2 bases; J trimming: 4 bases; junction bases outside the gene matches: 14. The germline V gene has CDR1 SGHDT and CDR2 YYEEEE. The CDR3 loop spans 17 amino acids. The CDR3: CASSFSASGPRRETQYF. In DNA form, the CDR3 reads TGTGCCAGCAGCTTCTCCGCTAGCGGACCCCGGAGAGAGACCCAGTACTTC.

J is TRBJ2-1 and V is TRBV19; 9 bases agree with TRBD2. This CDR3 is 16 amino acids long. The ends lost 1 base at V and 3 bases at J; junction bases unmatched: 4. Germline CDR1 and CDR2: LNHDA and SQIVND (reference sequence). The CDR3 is CASSIVGGRVYNEQFF. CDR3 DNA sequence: TGTGCCAGTAGTATAGTAGGCGGGAGGGTCTACAATGAGCAGTTCTTC.

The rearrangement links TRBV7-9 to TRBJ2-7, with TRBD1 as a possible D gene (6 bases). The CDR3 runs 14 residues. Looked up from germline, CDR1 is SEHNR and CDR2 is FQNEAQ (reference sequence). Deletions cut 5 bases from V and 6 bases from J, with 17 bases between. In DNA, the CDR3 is TGTGCCAGCAGCCCGGACAGCGGTGGCGGCGAGCAGTACTTC. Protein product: CASSPDSGGGEQYF. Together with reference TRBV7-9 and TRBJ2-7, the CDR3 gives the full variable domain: DTGVSQNPRHKITKRGQNVTFRCDPISEHNRLYWYRQTLGQGPEFLTYFQNEAQLEKSRLLSDRFSAERPKGSFSTLEIQRTEQGDSAMYLCASSPDSGGGEQYFGPGTRLTVT.

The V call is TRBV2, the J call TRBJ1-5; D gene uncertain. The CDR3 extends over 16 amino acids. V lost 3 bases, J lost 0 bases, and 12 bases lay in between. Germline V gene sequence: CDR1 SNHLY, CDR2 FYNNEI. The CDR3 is CASSDSIQYSNQPQHF. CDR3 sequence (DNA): TGTGCCAGCAGTGACAGTATCCAGTATAGCAATCAGCCCCAGCATTTT.

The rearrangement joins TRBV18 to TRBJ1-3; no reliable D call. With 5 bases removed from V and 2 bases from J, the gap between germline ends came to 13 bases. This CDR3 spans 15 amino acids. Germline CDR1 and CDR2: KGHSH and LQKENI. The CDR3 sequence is CASSTPPRAGNTIYF. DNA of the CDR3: TGTGCCAGCTCAACCCCTCCGCGGGCTGGAAACACCATATATTTT.

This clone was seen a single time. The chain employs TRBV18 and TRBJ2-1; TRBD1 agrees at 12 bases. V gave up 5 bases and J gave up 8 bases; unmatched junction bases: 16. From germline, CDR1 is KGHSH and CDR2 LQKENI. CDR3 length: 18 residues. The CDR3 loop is CASSSQRPGTGGTYEQFF. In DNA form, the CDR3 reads TGTGCCAGCTCATCACAACGACCCGGGACAGGGGGCACCTATGAGCAGTTCTTC.

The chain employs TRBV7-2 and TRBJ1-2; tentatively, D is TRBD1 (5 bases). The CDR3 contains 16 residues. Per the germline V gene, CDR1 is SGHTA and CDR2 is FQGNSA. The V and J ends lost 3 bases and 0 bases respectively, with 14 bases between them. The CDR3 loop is CASSLTGTYANYGYTF. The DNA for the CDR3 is TGTGCCAGCAGCTTGACCGGGACTTACGCTAACTATGGCTACACCTTC.

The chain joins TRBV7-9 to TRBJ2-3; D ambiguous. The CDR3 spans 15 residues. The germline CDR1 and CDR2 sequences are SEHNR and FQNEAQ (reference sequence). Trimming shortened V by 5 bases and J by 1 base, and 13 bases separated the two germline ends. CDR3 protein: CASSHLIRGTDTQYF. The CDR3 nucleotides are TGTGCCAGCAGCCACCTCATTCGGGGCACAGATACGCAGTATTTT.

The DNA of the CDR3 is TGCGCCAGCAGCCCCGGCGGGACAGGGGCAAATCAGCCCCAGCATTTT. As protein: CASSPGGTGANQPQHF. The chain links TRBV5-1 to TRBJ1-5, with 10 bases lining up with TRBD1. The CDR3 loop spans 16 amino acids. In germline, CDR1 is SGHRS, CDR2 YFSETQ. The V gene end was trimmed by 4 bases and the J gene end by 4 bases; junction bases not matched to a gene: 8.

CDR3 amino acids: CASSLAEVAGADTQYF. CDR3 bases: TGTGCCAGCAGCTTAGCGGAAGTAGCGGGGGCAGATACGCAGTATTTT. V gene TRBV7-9 combines with J gene TRBJ2-3, with 9 bases that match TRBD2. The germline CDR1 and CDR2 sequences are SEHNR and FQNEAQ (reference sequence). With 0 bases clipped from V and 4 bases from J, the junction kept 5 bases outside the gene matches. The length of the CDR3 is 16 residues.

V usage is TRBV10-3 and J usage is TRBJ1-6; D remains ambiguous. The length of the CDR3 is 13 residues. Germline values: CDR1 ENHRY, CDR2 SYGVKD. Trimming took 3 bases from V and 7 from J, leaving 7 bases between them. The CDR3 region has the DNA TGTGCCATCAGTGACGCGGAAAATTCACCCCTCCACTTT. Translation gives CAISDAENSPLHF.

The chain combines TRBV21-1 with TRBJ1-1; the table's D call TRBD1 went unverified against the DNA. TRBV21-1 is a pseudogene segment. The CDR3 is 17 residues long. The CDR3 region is CASSKEEGETGGSEAFF. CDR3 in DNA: TGTGCCAGCAGCAAGGAGGAAGGGGAAACAGGGGGCTCTGAAGCTTTCTTT.

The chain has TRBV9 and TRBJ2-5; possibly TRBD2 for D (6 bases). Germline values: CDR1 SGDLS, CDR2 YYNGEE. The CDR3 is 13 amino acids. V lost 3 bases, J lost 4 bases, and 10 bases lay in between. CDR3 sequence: CASSAGTRETQYF. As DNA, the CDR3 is TGTGCCAGCAGCGCCGGGACTCGAGAGACCCAGTACTTC. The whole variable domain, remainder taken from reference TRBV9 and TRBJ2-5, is DSGVTQTPKHLITATGQRVTLRCSPRSGDLSVYWYQQSLDQGLQFLIQYYNGEERAKGNILERFSAQQFPDLHSELNLSSLELGDSALYFCASSAGTRETQYFGPGTRLLVL.

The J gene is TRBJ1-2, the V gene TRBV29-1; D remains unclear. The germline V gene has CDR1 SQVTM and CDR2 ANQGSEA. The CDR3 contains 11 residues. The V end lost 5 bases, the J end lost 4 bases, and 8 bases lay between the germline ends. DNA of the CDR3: TGCAGCGTTTCCCGAGGCTATGGCTACACCTTC. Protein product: CSVSRGYGYTF.

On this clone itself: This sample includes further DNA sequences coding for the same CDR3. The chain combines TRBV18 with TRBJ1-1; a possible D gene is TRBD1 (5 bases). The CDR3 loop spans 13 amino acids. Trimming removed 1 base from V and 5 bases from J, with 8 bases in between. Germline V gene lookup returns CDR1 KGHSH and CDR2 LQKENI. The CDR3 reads CASSPQGRTEAFF. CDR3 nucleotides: TGTGCCAGCTCACCACAGGGGCGGACTGAAGCTTTCTTT.

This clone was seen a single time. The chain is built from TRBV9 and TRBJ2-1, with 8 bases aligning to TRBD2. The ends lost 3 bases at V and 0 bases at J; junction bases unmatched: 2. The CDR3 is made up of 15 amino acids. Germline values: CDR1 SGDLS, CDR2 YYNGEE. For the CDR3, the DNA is TGTGCCAGCAGCGATAGCGGGGCCTCCTACAATGAGCAGTTCTTC. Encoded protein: CASSDSGASYNEQFF.

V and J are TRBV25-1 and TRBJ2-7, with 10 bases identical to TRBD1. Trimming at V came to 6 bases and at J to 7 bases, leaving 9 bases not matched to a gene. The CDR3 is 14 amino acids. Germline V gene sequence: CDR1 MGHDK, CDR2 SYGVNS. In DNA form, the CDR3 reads TGTGCCAGCAGCAAGACAGGGGGCACGGGGGAGCAGTACTTC. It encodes CASSKTGGTGEQYF.

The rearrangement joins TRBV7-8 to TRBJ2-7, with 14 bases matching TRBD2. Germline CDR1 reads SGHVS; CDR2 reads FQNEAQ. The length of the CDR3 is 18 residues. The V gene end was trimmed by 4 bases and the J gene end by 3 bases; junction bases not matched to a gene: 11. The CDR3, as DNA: TGTGCCAGCAGCTCGCGAGGACTAGCGGGGGGTCACTTCTACGAGCAGTACTTC. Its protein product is CASSSRGLAGGHFYEQYF. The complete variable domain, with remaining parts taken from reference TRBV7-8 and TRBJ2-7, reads GAGVSQSPRYKVAKRGQDVALRCDPISGHVSLFWYQQALGQGPEFLTYFQNEAQLDKSGLPSDRFFAERPEGSVSTLKIQRTQQEDSAVYLCASSSRGLAGGHFYEQYFGPGTRLTVT.

CDR3 sequence: CASSSQGARTGELFF. The CDR3 DNA reads as TGTGCCAGCAGCTCCCAGGGGGCGCGGACCGGGGAGCTGTTTTTT. The V call is TRBV7-2, the J call TRBJ2-2; 8 bases are shared with TRBD1. From germline, CDR1 is SGHTA and CDR2 FQGNSA. With 4 bases clipped from V and 5 bases from J, the junction kept 6 bases outside the gene matches. This CDR3 is built from 15 residues.

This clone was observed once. The CDR3 nucleotides are TGTGCTAGTGGTTTGGTACCAATCGGGACAGGGTTGAACACCGGGGAGCTGTTTTTT. It encodes CASGLVPIGTGLNTGELFF. The rearrangement uses TRBV12-5 and TRBJ2-2, with 9 bases lining up with TRBD1. The CDR3 is made up of 19 amino acids. V lost 0 bases to trimming and J lost 1 base; unmatched junction nucleotides: 9. The germline V gene encodes CDR1 LGHNT and CDR2 FRNRAP.

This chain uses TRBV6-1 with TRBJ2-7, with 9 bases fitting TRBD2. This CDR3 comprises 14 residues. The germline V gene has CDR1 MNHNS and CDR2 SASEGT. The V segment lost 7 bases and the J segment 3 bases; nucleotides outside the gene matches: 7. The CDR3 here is CASTRTSAHYEQYF. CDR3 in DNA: TGTGCCAGCACCCGGACTAGCGCGCACTACGAGCAGTACTTC.

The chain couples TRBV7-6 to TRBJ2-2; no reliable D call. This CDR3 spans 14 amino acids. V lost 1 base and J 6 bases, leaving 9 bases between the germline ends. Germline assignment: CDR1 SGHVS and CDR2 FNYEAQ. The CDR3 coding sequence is TGTGCCAGCAGCTTAGGAGGTGGTGCCGGGGAGCTGTTTTTT. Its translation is CASSLGGGAGELFF.

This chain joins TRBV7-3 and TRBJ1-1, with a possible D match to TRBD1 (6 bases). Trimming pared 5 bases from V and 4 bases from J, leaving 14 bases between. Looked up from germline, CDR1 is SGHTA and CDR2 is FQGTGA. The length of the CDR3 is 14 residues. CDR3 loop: CASSAGTPPTEAFF. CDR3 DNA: TGTGCCAGCAGCGCCGGGACACCCCCCACTGAAGCTTTCTTT.

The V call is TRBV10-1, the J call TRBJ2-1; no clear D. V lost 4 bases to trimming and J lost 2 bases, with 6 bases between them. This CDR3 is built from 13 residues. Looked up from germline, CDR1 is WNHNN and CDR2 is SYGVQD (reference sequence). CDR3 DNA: TGCGCCAGCAGTGTGAGTGCCTACAATGAGCAGTTCTTC. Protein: CASSVSAYNEQFF.